These 32 T cell receptor beta chains share one sample of origin, sequenced in a study of OX40 agonist ivuxolimab in advanced cancers. The method was immunoSEQ multiplex PCR; TCRdb's version includes in-frame clones alone and lacks a portion of them. The data hold some 83,000 clones, with less than 95% observed a single time. The material was CD4+ or CD8+ T cells sorted from blood, obtained in a trial of the OX40 agonist ivuxolimab. Source of these receptors: an adult with an advanced solid tumor such as melanoma, head and neck, liver or kidney cancer.

This clone was observed a handful of times. The chain recombines TRBV19 with TRBJ1-1, with TRBD1 as a possible D gene (5 bases). The CDR3 sequence is 9 residues long. From germline, CDR1 is LNHDA and CDR2 SQIVND (reference sequence). CDR3 residues: CASGTEAFF. The CDR3 DNA is TGTGCATCAGGGACTGAAGCTTTCTTT.

The chain combines TRBV27 with TRBJ1-1; TRBD1 might be the D (5 bases). Looked up from germline, CDR1 is MNHEY and CDR2 is SMNVEV (reference sequence). Trimming removed 5 bases at V and 5 bases at J, with 21 bases between. This CDR3 is 16 amino acids long. The CDR3 DNA reads TGTGCCAGCAGTCCGCGGACACCCTGGGGGGGGACTGAAGCTTTCTTT. Amino acids: CASSPRTPWGGTEAFF.

V gene TRBV30 combines with J gene TRBJ1-5, with D tentatively TRBD1 (5 bases). This CDR3 has 14 amino acids. Trimming stripped 1 base from V and 2 bases from J, with 9 bases between. Germline CDR1 and CDR2: GTSNPN and SVGIG (reference sequence). The chain's CDR3 is CAWSGGNGNQPQHF. The CDR3, as DNA: TGTGCCTGGAGTGGGGGGAACGGCAATCAGCCCCAGCATTTT.

The chain has TRBV21-1 and TRBJ2-7; the table calls TRBD2, which could not be checked here. TRBV21-1 is classified as a pseudogene. CDR3 size: 15 residues. The CDR3 DNA follows: TGTGCCAGCAGCTCCCCCCCCGGGGAGGGGCGCGAGCAGTACGTC. This sequence encodes CASSSPPGEGREQYV.

The rearrangement uses TRBV28 and TRBJ2-1; maybe TRBD1 (8 bases). V was clipped by 5 bases and J by 8 bases, with 19 bases between them. Germline lookup yields CDR1 MDHEN and CDR2 SYDVKM. The CDR3 length is 15 residues. Written as DNA, the CDR3 is TGTGCCAGCAGTCCCCTCGGACAGGGAGGGGATGAGCAGTTCTTC. Protein product: CASSPLGQGGDEQFF.

This chain links TRBV2 with TRBJ1-1; D is possibly TRBD1 (5 bases). Trimming stripped 6 bases from V and 7 bases from J, with 18 bases between. CDR1 is SNHLY and CDR2 is FYNNEI in the germline V gene. The CDR3 covers 14 residues. CDR3 amino acids: CASSATMGEGEAFF. The CDR3 coding sequence is TGTGCCAGCAGCGCCACAATGGGGGAGGGTGAAGCTTTCTTT.

The rearrangement links TRBV27 to TRBJ2-1; D is unclear. Germline-derived CDR1 and CDR2 are MNHEY and SMNVEV (reference sequence). With 5 bases removed from V and 8 bases from J, the gap between germline ends came to 22 bases. The CDR3 loop spans 16 amino acids. The CDR3 loop reads CASSLLSGHRPDEQFF. CDR3 coding DNA: TGTGCCAGCAGTCTACTCTCAGGTCACCGGCCGGATGAGCAGTTCTTC.

This clone was recorded only once. The genes are TRBV5-1 and TRBJ1-2; possibly TRBD1 for D (6 bases). Germline V gene sequence: CDR1 SGHRS, CDR2 YFSETQ. This CDR3 has 14 amino acids. V was shortened by 4 bases and J by 2 bases, with 12 bases between the two germline ends. CDR3: CASSLPGHNYGYTF. The CDR3 DNA reads as TGCGCCAGCAGCCTGCCGGGACACAACTATGGCTACACCTTC.

The V gene is TRBV6-4, the J gene TRBJ2-1; tentative D call: TRBD2 (6 bases). The CDR3 is 13 residues long. V was cut by 2 bases and J by 10 bases, with 12 bases left in between. The V gene's germline CDR1 is MRHNA and CDR2 SNTAGT. The CDR3 loop is CASSDTGLTEQFF. In DNA, the CDR3 is TGTGCCAGCAGTGACACCGGACTAACCGAGCAGTTCTTC.

The CDR3 nucleotides read TGTGCCAGCAGTTACTCTCGGGGGGCCGGTAATGAAAAACTGTTTTTT. Translated: CASSYSRGAGNEKLFF. V usage is TRBV6-6 and J usage is TRBJ1-4; D might be TRBD1 (6 bases). The CDR3 is 16 residues long. CDR1 and CDR2 from the germline V gene are MNHNY and SVGAGI (reference sequence). With 0 bases removed from V and 4 bases from J, the gap between germline ends came to 12 bases.

The chain couples TRBV4-3 to TRBJ1-5; no clear D. Trimming shortened V by 4 bases and J by 0 bases, and 10 bases separated the two germline ends. Germline-derived CDR1 and CDR2 are LGHNA and YSLEER. The CDR3 extends over 15 amino acids. This CDR3 is CASSRILDSNQPQHF. The DNA for the CDR3 is TGCGCCAGCAGCCGAATCTTAGATAGCAATCAGCCCCAGCATTTT.

V gene TRBV30 combines with J gene TRBJ1-2; no definite D call. The CDR3 loop spans 14 amino acids. V was clipped by 5 bases and J by 4 bases, with 17 bases between them. Germline V gene sequence: CDR1 GTSNPN, CDR2 SVGIG (reference sequence). DNA of the CDR3: TGTGCCTGGGACCCCCGATCTGACCGCTATGGCTACACCTTC. Amino acid sequence: CAWDPRSDRYGYTF.

This rearrangement joins TRBV2 to TRBJ1-5; D is possibly TRBD1 (5 bases). Trimming took 6 bases from V and 4 from J, leaving 10 bases between them. Germline-derived CDR1 and CDR2 are SNHLY and FYNNEI. This CDR3 is 13 amino acids long. The CDR3 bases are TGTGCCAGCAGGGACACGCGGAATCAGCCCCAGCATTTT. The encoded protein is CASRDTRNQPQHF.

CDR3 DNA sequence: TGTGCCTGGAGGCGAGGTACCTACGAGCAGTACTTC. It is translated as CAWRRGTYEQYF. The rearrangement links TRBV30 to TRBJ2-7; D unresolved. V was cut by 3 bases and J by 2 bases, with 8 bases left in between. There are 12 residues in the CDR3. Looked up from germline, CDR1 is GTSNPN and CDR2 is SVGIG (reference sequence).

The V gene is TRBV6-4, the J gene TRBJ2-1, with 7 bases aligning to TRBD1. V gave up 2 bases and J gave up 6 bases; unmatched junction bases: 4. Germline V gene sequence: CDR1 MRHNA, CDR2 SNTAGT. This CDR3 contains 14 residues. The CDR3 protein is CASSDVGQSNEQFF. In DNA, the CDR3 is TGTGCCAGCAGTGACGTGGGACAGTCCAATGAGCAGTTCTTC.

The chain joins TRBV2 to TRBJ1-1, with 10 positions matching TRBD1. CDR1 is SNHLY and CDR2 is FYNNEI in the germline V gene. Trimming removed 7 bases from V and 6 bases from J; junction bases left unmatched: 8. The CDR3 length is 14 residues. The DNA of the CDR3 is TGTGCCAGCAACCTCGGACAGGGGGTTGCTGAAGCTTTCTTT. Its translation is CASNLGQGVAEAFF. The variable domain in full, completed from reference TRBV2 and TRBJ1-1, reads EPEVTQTPSHQVTQMGQEVILRCVPISNHLYFYWYRQILGQKVEFLVSFYNNEISEKSEIFDDQFSVERPDGSNFTLKIRSTKLEDSAMYFCASNLGQGVAEAFFGQGTRLTVV.

The sample holds a few counts of this clone. V gene TRBV9 combines with J gene TRBJ1-1; perhaps TRBD1 as D (5 bases). The germline CDR1 and CDR2 sequences are SGDLS and YYNGEE. The ends were cut back, 0 bases at V and 4 bases at J, with 7 bases in the middle. The CDR3 extends over 13 amino acids. CDR3 sequence: CASSVEQATEAFF. The CDR3, as DNA: TGTGCCAGCAGCGTAGAACAGGCCACTGAAGCTTTCTTT.

V is TRBV29-1 and J is TRBJ2-5, with D unclear. Trimming shortened V by 2 bases and J by 2 bases, and 6 bases separated the two germline ends. This CDR3 has 12 residues. Per germline, CDR1 SQVTM and CDR2 ANQGSEA. The CDR3 spells CSVERAQETQYF. For the CDR3, the DNA is TGCAGCGTTGAACGGGCTCAAGAGACCCAGTACTTC.

The chain recombines TRBV11-2 with TRBJ1-5; weak D call: TRBD1 (5 bases). The CDR3 spans 14 residues. Trimming removed 6 bases at V and 6 bases at J, with 15 bases between. Germline V CDR1 and CDR2: SGHAT, FQNNGV. The CDR3, as DNA: TGTGCCAGCAGTTCAGGGTACCGGACTCAGCCCCAGCATTTT. Residues: CASSSGYRTQPQHF. The full variable domain, its missing parts supplied by reference TRBV11-2 and TRBJ1-5, is EAGVAQSPRYKIIEKRQSVAFWCNPISGHATLYWYQQILGQGPKLLIQFQNNGVVDDSQLPKDRFSAERLKGVDSTLKIQPAKLEDSAVYLCASSSGYRTQPQHFGDGTRLSIL.

CDR3 bases: TGCGCCAGCAGCCGCGGCTGGACCTACAATGAGCAGTTCTTC. Translation gives CASSRGWTYNEQFF. The J gene is TRBJ2-1, the V gene TRBV4-3; D gene unclear. The CDR3 covers 14 residues. The germline V and J ends were trimmed by 4 bases and 2 bases, with 9 bases remaining between them. Germline V gives CDR1 LGHNA, CDR2 YSLEER.

V usage is TRBV30 and J usage is TRBJ1-4; a possible D gene is TRBD1 (6 bases). The CDR3 sequence is 14 residues long. The germline V gene encodes CDR1 GTSNPN and CDR2 SVGIG (reference sequence). The V gene lost 2 bases and the J gene lost 7 bases, with 14 bases spanning the gap. DNA for the CDR3: TGTGCCTGGAGTTTCGGGGGCTCGAGTGAAAAACTGTTTTTT. Translation gives CAWSFGGSSEKLFF.

This clone is a singleton in its sample. This chain links TRBV4-1 with TRBJ1-2; 9 bases match TRBD1. Germline V CDR1 and CDR2: MGHRA, YSYEKL. Trimming at V came to 2 bases and at J to 5 bases, leaving 3 bases not matched to a gene. The CDR3 runs to 14 residues. The CDR3 region is CASSQRTGAYGYTF. In DNA form, the CDR3 reads TGCGCCAGCAGCCAAAGGACAGGGGCGTATGGCTACACCTTC.

The rearrangement uses TRBV27 and TRBJ2-2, with unresolved D. There are 13 residues in the CDR3. Germline CDR1 and CDR2: MNHEY and SMNVEV (reference sequence). Trimming cost V 2 bases and J 7 bases, with 8 bases left between them. The CDR3, as DNA: TGTGCCAGCAGTTTACTTCGCCACGGGGAGCTGTTTTTT. Its protein product is CASSLLRHGELFF.

This sequence joins TRBV28 and TRBJ1-1; D gene uncertain. Trimming removed 4 bases from V and 4 bases from J, with 7 bases in between. Germline V lookup: CDR1 MDHEN, CDR2 SYDVKM. The CDR3 contains 12 residues. CDR3 in amino acids: CASSYALTEAFF. As DNA, the CDR3 is TGTGCCAGCAGTTACGCGCTCACTGAAGCTTTCTTT.

This clone was seen just once. J is TRBJ2-7 and V is TRBV13, with TRBD1 matching over 7 bases. This CDR3 contains 15 residues. The V and J ends lost 5 bases and 3 bases, in that order; junction bases with no gene match: 10. CDR1 is PRHDT and CDR2 is FYEKMQ in the germline V gene (reference sequence). The CDR3 loop reads CASSDRDSWVYEQYF. In DNA form, the CDR3 reads TGTGCCAGCAGCGACCGGGACAGTTGGGTCTACGAGCAGTACTTC.

The V gene is TRBV19, the J gene TRBJ1-3; D not certain. Germline assignment: CDR1 LNHDA and CDR2 SQIVND (reference sequence). This CDR3 region has 12 residues. Between the trimmed V and J ends, which lost 8 bases and 1 base, there was a span of 6 bases. CDR3 nucleotides: TGTGCCAGTGCAAATTCTGGAAACACCATATATTTT. Amino acids: CASANSGNTIYF. Complete variable domain (other parts from reference TRBV19 and TRBJ1-3): DGGITQSPKYLFRKEGQNVTLSCEQNLNHDAMYWYRQDPGQGLRLIYYSQIVNDFQKGDIAEGYSVSREKKESFPLTVTSAQKNPTAFYLCASANSGNTIYFGEGSWLTVV.

CDR3 nucleotides: TGTGCCTGGAGTGTAACAGGGACCGGGGAGCTGTTTTTT. Translation gives CAWSVTGTGELFF. This chain joins TRBV30 and TRBJ2-2; a possible D gene is TRBD1 (6 bases). Trimming removed 0 bases from V and 5 bases from J, with 7 bases in between. The CDR3 extends over 13 amino acids. The germline gives CDR1 GTSNPN, CDR2 SVGIG (reference sequence). The variable domain in full, with the rest retrieved from reference TRBV30 and TRBJ2-2, is SQTIHQWPATLVQPVGSPLSLECTVEGTSNPNLYWYRQAAGRGLQLLFYSVGIGQISSEVPQNLSASRPQDRQFILSSKKLLLSDSGFYLCAWSVTGTGELFFGEGSRLTVL.

V usage is TRBV11-2 and J usage is TRBJ2-1; D gene ambiguous. The CDR3 covers 13 residues. Trimming shortened V by 5 bases and J by 1 base, and 6 bases separated the two germline ends. Germline CDR1 is SGHAT and CDR2 is FQNNGV. The DNA for the CDR3 is TGTGCCAGCAGCCCGGCGTCCTACAATGAGCAGTTCTTC. It translates to CASSPASYNEQFF.

The chain uses TRBV5-4 and TRBJ2-3; D is ambiguous. The CDR3 is 15 residues long. Trimming cost V 1 base and J 0 bases, with 9 bases left between them. Germline CDR1 is SGHNT and CDR2 is YYREEE (reference sequence). This chain's CDR3 is CASSLSTASTDTQYF. In DNA, the CDR3 is TGTGCCAGCAGCTTGTCGACCGCTAGCACAGATACGCAGTATTTT.

The chain is built from TRBV4-1 and TRBJ1-5; TRBD1 matches at 8 bases. Trimming removed 3 bases from V and 7 bases from J; junction bases left unmatched: 8. The CDR3 covers 15 residues. In germline, CDR1 is MGHRA, CDR2 YSYEKL. This chain's CDR3 is CASSHEQGAYQPQHF. The CDR3 DNA reads TGCGCCAGCAGCCATGAGCAGGGGGCATACCAGCCCCAGCATTTT.

The chain uses TRBV7-8 and TRBJ1-5; D gene uncertain. Germline V gives CDR1 SGHVS, CDR2 FQNEAQ. V dropped 7 bases and J dropped 6 bases, with 10 bases sitting between them. The CDR3 has 12 residues. As DNA, the CDR3 is TGTGCCAGCAAGATGTTAGGTCAGCCCCAGCATTTT. It is translated as CASKMLGQPQHF.

The chain recombines TRBV7-9 with TRBJ1-2; no definite D call. Germline V CDR1 and CDR2: SEHNR, FQNEAQ (reference sequence). This CDR3 spans 13 amino acids. V was pared by 4 bases and J by 4 bases, with 10 bases between. The CDR3 protein is CASSSLKGYGYTF. As DNA, the CDR3 is TGTGCCAGCAGCTCGCTAAAGGGCTATGGCTACACCTTC.